This T cell receptor (beta chain) appears in the sequencing data of a study of blood T cell repertoires in COVID-19. About the research overall: The cDNA or gDNA used as material had been derived from T cells, B-cell-depleted T cells, or PBMCs.

In the original analysis: By means of reference gene primer amplification, nucleated cell counts were estimated. Using immunoSEQ multiplex PCR, the repertoire was profiled, and TCRdb retains in-frame clones only, with some absent. V and J calls and clone size are those listed in that table; D and trimming were worked out from the DNA. The sample consists of 200,000 to 250,000 clones, roughly 84% of them appearing once. With V trimmed by 4 bases and J by 7 bases, 6 bases remained unmatched. This CDR3 has 15 amino acids. The germline V gene encodes CDR1 SGHTA and CDR2 FQGTGA. The chain joins TRBV7-3 to TRBJ2-1; 11 bases match TRBD2. The receptor was derived from a woman aged 35 to 49 who had recovered from COVID-19. Sequences were obtained from peripheral blood. CDR3 protein: CASSSTSGSWNEQFF. CDR3 in DNA: TGTGCCAGCAGCTCAACTAGCGGGAGTTGGAATGAGCAGTTCTTC.